The 25 T cell receptor beta chains presented below share a single source sample, sequenced in a study of T cell repertoires in cytomegalovirus infection. No cognate antigen is known for these TCRs. One entry per CDR3 protein results from TCRdb running MiXCR on the reads. The table has about 310,000 distinct CDR3 sequences, around 25% seen once. The material sequenced was cultured PBMCs, taken from culture after CMV antigen stimulation. The receptor set was obtained from a human donor in good health (CMV status not recorded). Some clones in this sample may be carry-over from other donors' samples.

Ten or more counts support this clonotype. The chain carries TRBV6-1 and TRBJ2-7; a possible D gene is TRBD1 (6 bases). The CDR3 runs 14 residues. V shed 5 bases and J shed 3 bases, with 14 bases lying between them. Germline CDR1 and CDR2: MNHNS and SASEGT. The CDR3 sequence is CASSPRTAYYEQYV. CDR3 nucleotide sequence: TGTGCCAGCAGTCCCAGGACAGCTTACTACGAGCAGTACGTC.

The rearrangement links TRBV28 to TRBJ2-7; D is uncertain. The CDR3 loop spans 12 amino acids. From germline, CDR1 is MDHEN and CDR2 SYDVKM. V lost 7 bases, J lost 1 base, and 8 bases lay in between. For the CDR3, the DNA is TGTGCCAGCACCTCCTTTTCCTACGAGCAGTACTTC. Amino acids: CASTSFSYEQYF.

The chain recombines TRBV19 with TRBJ1-3; TRBD1 agrees at 8 bases. The V gene's germline CDR1 is LNHDA and CDR2 SQIVND (reference sequence). This CDR3 is 15 amino acids long. J gave up 1 base and V 6 bases, and 5 bases lay outside the gene matches. CDR3 sequence reads: CASRKDRESGNTIYF. The CDR3 coding sequence is TGTGCCAGTAGGAAGGACAGGGAGTCTGGAAACACCATATATTTT.

In this sample, this clonotype turned up a few times. V and J are TRBV7-9 and TRBJ2-3; 9 nucleotides agree with TRBD1. The CDR3 consists of 14 residues. V shed 5 bases, J shed 6 bases, and the junction held 6 bases outside the gene matches. Germline CDR1 and CDR2: SEHNR and FQNEAQ (reference sequence). The CDR3 spells CASSMGQGVDTQYF. The CDR3 DNA is TGTGCCAGCAGCATGGGACAGGGAGTTGATACGCAGTATTTT.

The J gene is TRBJ2-1, the V gene TRBV9, with TRBD2 identical over 11 bases. The CDR3 covers 15 residues. Germline V gives CDR1 SGDLS, CDR2 YYNGEE. Trimming removed 3 bases from V and 7 bases from J; junction bases left unmatched: 6. The CDR3 bases are TGTGCCAGCAGCGGGAATAGCGGGAGGGGGAATGAGCAGTTCTTC. Protein product: CASSGNSGRGNEQFF.

This clonotype was found a few times. The rearrangement uses TRBV11-3 and TRBJ2-2; 9 bases agree with TRBD1. This CDR3 comprises 16 residues. Germline assignment: CDR1 SGHNT and CDR2 YENEEA. V lost 5 bases and J lost 1; bases outside the gene matches: 5. The CDR3: CASSPGTGMNTGELFF. In DNA, the CDR3 is TGTGCCAGCAGCCCCGGGACAGGGATGAACACCGGGGAGCTGTTTTTT.

This clonotype appeared many times. The chain recombines TRBV18 with TRBJ2-4; TRBD1 might be the D (6 bases). Trimming cost V 3 bases and J 6 bases, with 12 bases left between them. CDR3 length: 14 amino acids. Germline V gene sequence: CDR1 KGHSH, CDR2 LQKENI. The CDR3 DNA sequence: TGTGCCAGCTCACCCACCACAGGGTCAAACATTCAGTACTTC. Translating it yields CASSPTTGSNIQYF.

In this sample, this clonotype turned up many times. The chain couples TRBV7-2 to TRBJ2-7; D could derive from TRBD1 or TRBD2 (6 bases each). Germline CDR1 and CDR2: SGHTA and FQGNSA. V lost 1 base and J lost 6, with 13 bases in between. The CDR3 runs to 14 residues. Written as DNA, the CDR3 is TGTGCCAGCAGCTTAGATCGGGGGCGTCGCGAGCAGTACTTC. This encodes CASSLDRGRREQYF.

This clonotype was counted only a few times. The rearrangement joins TRBV18 to TRBJ2-7, with no clear D. Deletions cut 2 bases from V and 1 base from J, with 12 bases between. CDR3 length: 15 residues. Germline CDR1 and CDR2: KGHSH and LQKENI. The CDR3 region is CASSPSFEDSYEQYF. The CDR3 coding sequence is TGTGCCAGCTCACCAAGTTTCGAGGATTCCTACGAGCAGTACTTC.

Note on this clonotype: The junction differs from germline at one of its ends, possibly a read error. This chain connects TRBV19 to TRBJ1-1; no clear D. CDR1 is LNHDA and CDR2 is SQIVND in the germline V gene (reference sequence). The CDR3 sequence is 13 residues long. CDR3 region: CASSISKNTQAFF. The DNA for the CDR3 is TGTGCCAGTAGTATTTCTAAAAACACTCAAGCTTTCTTT. The full variable domain, rest sourced from reference TRBV19 and TRBJ1-1, is DGGITQSPKYLFRKEGQNVTLSCEQNLNHDAMYWYRQDPGQGLRLIYYSQIVNDFQKGDIAEGYSVSREKKESFPLTVTSAQKNPTAFYLCASSISKNTQAFFGQGTRLTVV.

In this sample, this clonotype turned up many times. This rearrangement joins TRBV7-2 to TRBJ2-5; TRBD2 aligns across 7 bases. In germline, CDR1 is SGHTA, CDR2 FQGNSA. J lost 2 bases, V lost 5 bases, and 5 bases had no gene match. This CDR3 spans 14 amino acids. CDR3 sequence: CASSRDYRQETQYF. The CDR3 DNA is TGTGCCAGCAGCCGGGACTACCGTCAAGAGACCCAGTACTTC.

The J gene is TRBJ1-5, the V gene TRBV19; TRBD1 agrees at 10 bases. CDR3 length equals 15 residues. Per germline, CDR1 LNHDA and CDR2 SQIVND (reference sequence). The J segment lost 3 bases and the V segment lost 6 bases, leaving 5 bases of the junction unmatched. The CDR3 region has the DNA TGTGCCAGTAGGGGGGGACAGGGGTACAATCAGCCCCAGCATTTT. It specifies CASRGGQGYNQPQHF. Variable domain in full (rest from reference TRBV19 and TRBJ1-5): DGGITQSPKYLFRKEGQNVTLSCEQNLNHDAMYWYRQDPGQGLRLIYYSQIVNDFQKGDIAEGYSVSREKKESFPLTVTSAQKNPTAFYLCASRGGQGYNQPQHFGDGTRLSIL.

The V and J genes are TRBV28 and TRBJ1-1; D gene ambiguous. Trimming removed 6 bases from V and 5 bases from J, with 10 bases in between. The CDR3 has 12 residues. Germline V gene data show CDR1 as MDHEN and CDR2 as SYDVKM. CDR3 coding DNA: TGTGCCAGCAGGGAGCGTGGGACTGAAGCTTTCTTT. Protein product: CASRERGTEAFF.

The chain employs TRBV12-3 or TRBV12-4 and TRBJ2-1; possibly TRBD2 for D (6 bases). V gave up 6 bases and J gave up 8 bases, with 14 bases separating them. The CDR3 is 13 residues long. The CDR3 spells CASRVLGGDEQFF. In DNA, the CDR3 is TGTGCCAGCAGAGTTTTGGGCGGGGATGAGCAGTTCTTC.

This clonotype appeared many times. The rearrangement uses TRBV7-2 and TRBJ2-6; 7 positions match TRBD1. V shed 4 bases and J 2 bases; nucleotides not matched to a gene: 5. The CDR3 totals 16 residues. Looked up from germline, CDR1 is SGHTA and CDR2 is FQGNSA. CDR3 in DNA: TGTGCCAGCAGCTACGAGGGGGCTACTGGGGCCAACGTCCTGACTTTC. Residues: CASSYEGATGANVLTF.

Here the CDR3 DNA reads TGTGCCAGCAGCCTCCGGGCCTCACCCCCTCTGACAGATACGCAGTATTTT. It encodes CASSLRASPPLTDTQYF. The chain combines TRBV7-9 with TRBJ2-3; no definite D call. CDR3 length equals 17 residues. V lost 5 bases, J lost 3 bases, and 21 bases lay in between. Germline values: CDR1 SEHNR, CDR2 FQNEAQ (reference sequence).

This clonotype has a handful of counts. The chain has TRBV30 and TRBJ1-3; possibly TRBD1 for D (6 bases). Trimming took 7 bases from V and 2 from J, leaving 12 bases between them. CDR3 length equals 13 residues. Germline V gene lookup returns CDR1 GTSNPN and CDR2 SVGIG (reference sequence). The chain's CDR3 is CASTTGPGNTIYF. CDR3 DNA sequence: TGTGCCTCGACGACAGGTCCTGGAAACACCATATATTTT. Drawing the rest from reference TRBV30 and TRBJ1-3, the complete variable domain is SQTIHQWPATLVQPVGSPLSLECTVEGTSNPNLYWYRQAAGRGLQLLFYSVGIGQISSEVPQNLSASRPQDRQFILSSKKLLLSDSGFYLCASTTGPGNTIYFGEGSWLTVV.

This clonotype turned up a few times. The genes are TRBV28 and TRBJ1-2, with D perhaps TRBD1 (5 bases). The length of the CDR3 is 13 residues. V lost 7 bases and J lost 8, with 17 bases in between. Per the germline V gene, CDR1 is MDHEN and CDR2 is SYDVKM. CDR3 region: CASTGTRVDGYTF. Written as DNA, the CDR3 is TGTGCCAGCACGGGGACCCGGGTGGACGGCTACACCTTC.

This clonotype appeared a few times. The rearrangement links TRBV6-2 or TRBV6-3 to TRBJ2-5; the D gene is possibly TRBD2 (6 bases). Per the germline V gene, CDR1 is MNHEY and CDR2 is SVGEGT. The CDR3 is made up of 13 amino acids. Trimming pared 9 bases from V and 1 base from J, leaving 12 bases between. Written as DNA, the CDR3 is TGTGCCAGTTCTAGCGACGCCCAAGAGACCCAGTACTTC. Protein product: CASSSDAQETQYF.

V usage is TRBV6-1 and J usage is TRBJ2-7; 7 bases are shared with TRBD2. The germline V gene encodes CDR1 MNHNS and CDR2 SASEGT. This CDR3 has 14 residues. Trimming took 8 bases from V and 3 from J; bases not matched to a gene: 10. The CDR3 region is CASGREHSSYEQYV. DNA for the CDR3: TGTGCCAGCGGGAGGGAACACTCAAGCTACGAGCAGTACGTC.

This clonotype was seen repeatedly, ten times or more. V gene TRBV7-9 combines with J gene TRBJ2-3; TRBD1 agrees at 7 bases. CDR3 length: 16 amino acids. Per germline, CDR1 SEHNR and CDR2 FQNEAQ (reference sequence). The V gene end was trimmed by 5 bases and the J gene end by 2 bases; junction bases not matched to a gene: 10. This CDR3 is CASSPTRGQLTDTQYF. CDR3 coding DNA: TGTGCCAGCAGCCCAACTAGGGGACAGCTCACAGATACGCAGTATTTT.

The chain recombines TRBV19 with TRBJ2-2, with 7 nucleotides matching TRBD2. CDR1 is LNHDA and CDR2 is SQIVND in the germline V gene (reference sequence). After removal of 10 bases from V and 1 base from J, the junction contained 9 bases not matched to a gene. The CDR3 sequence is 15 residues long. For the CDR3, the DNA is TGTGCCACGACGTCGTCTAGCGGGAACACCGGGGAGCTGTTTTTT. It codes for CATTSSSGNTGELFF. The variable domain in full, completed from reference TRBV19 and TRBJ2-2, reads DGGITQSPKYLFRKEGQNVTLSCEQNLNHDAMYWYRQDPGQGLRLIYYSQIVNDFQKGDIAEGYSVSREKKESFPLTVTSAQKNPTAFYLCATTSSSGNTGELFFGEGSRLTVL.

The chain is built from TRBV6-2 or TRBV6-3 and TRBJ1-5; 9 bases map to TRBD1. The germline CDR1 and CDR2 sequences are MNHEY and SVGEGT. This CDR3 spans 14 amino acids. J gave up 7 bases and V 5 bases, and 6 bases lay outside the gene matches. The CDR3, as DNA: TGTGCCAGCAGTCAACGGACAGGGGAACAGCCCCAGCATTTT. Translated, it gives CASSQRTGEQPQHF.

This clonotype has ten or more counts. The CDR3 coding sequence is TGTGCCAGCAGTTTCTGGACTAGCGGGAACGATGAGCAGTTCTTC. It is translated as CASSFWTSGNDEQFF. This rearrangement joins TRBV12-3 or TRBV12-4 to TRBJ2-1; the match to TRBD2 covers 12 bases. V shed 3 bases and J 8 bases; nucleotides not matched to a gene: 5. There are 15 residues in the CDR3.

This clonotype has a handful of counts. The rearrangement links TRBV27 to TRBJ2-1; TRBD1 is a possible D gene (6 bases). The CDR3 consists of 14 residues. Deletions cut 7 bases from V and 10 bases from J, with 20 bases between. CDR1 and CDR2 from the germline V gene are MNHEY and SMNVEV (reference sequence). The CDR3: CASNTLSGGEEQFF. Here the CDR3 DNA reads TGTGCCAGCAATACATTATCTGGGGGCGAGGAGCAGTTCTTC.